This TCR beta chain was recovered during a study of neurological immune-mediated disorders (dated by TCRdb to the late 2010s). Concerning the study at large: Peripheral blood TCR-beta repertoires from patients with HTLV-I-associated myelopathy (HAM/TSP), patients with multiple sclerosis, and healthy controls were compared in the study using UMI-based sequencing. Of the approximately 70 subjects in the cohort, roughly 14 were HAM/TSP patients, roughly 35 were multiple sclerosis patients, and 20 were healthy controls. Alongside PBMC samples, the set of 106 TCR-beta libraries contained longitudinal samples, technical triplicates, and paired CD4+ and CD8+ T-cell subsets that had been sorted. Findings and caveats that apply to the study as a whole: Expanded clones from different subjects shared no identical CDR3 amino acid sequences, which suggests that TCR-beta repertoires were private in all groups. TCR clonal expansion was highest in HAM/TSP patients and lowest in MS patients, with MS patients falling below even healthy controls.

Details on this clonotype: What antigen it recognizes has not been identified. Nothing much larger sits one base from this clone, and base qualities are not available.

The healthy controls were volunteers from blood banks in Maryland, USA. Libraries from unsorted PBMCs were made from 2 million PBMCs kept in RNAlater at -80 degrees C until RNA extraction. Peripheral blood was subjected to Ficoll-Hypaque density gradient centrifugation to isolate PBMCs, which were then cryopreserved in liquid nitrogen. Counted from cysteine to phenylalanine, this CDR3 has 16 amino acids. Only the CDR3 part of the read is kept: 48 bases, read in frame from the first base. The V end loses 2 bases and the J end loses 4 bases, and a stretch of 18 bases separates them. From a lookup of the germline V gene, CDR1 and CDR2 are MGHDK and SYGVNS. cDNA was synthesized by template-switch 5'RACE using a primer carrying a 10-nucleotide random unique molecular identifier by which each TCR transcript was tagged. Each sequencing run produced over 200 million TCR-beta sequences covering 15-18 subjects. The RNeasy kit was used to extract total RNA. Using the KAPA Real-time Library Amplification kit, TCR-beta VDJ regions were amplified with primers for the TCR constant region and the 5'RACE anchor. Sample indexes and Illumina adaptors were added in a first PCR, and a second PCR then increased library yield. The roughly 650 bp TCR product was size-selected on a 2% E-gel SizeSelection system after Ampure bead purification. Library quality was checked on a Bioanalyzer, concentration was measured with Qubit, and libraries were quantified with the Kapa Library Quantification kit before pooling. Paired-end 2 x 150 bp sequencing of the libraries was performed on an Illumina HiSeq 2500. To increase sequence diversity, about 23-30% phiX was spiked into each library pool. In the paper's pipeline: Quality-filtered reads were processed with the UMI-based MiGEC pipeline, which removed over 75% of raw TCR sequences during error correction. VDJ genes were aligned to IMGT germline references, and clonotypes were defined by unique CDR3 amino acid sequence plus V-J genes. Clonal expansion, Shannon diversity and CDR3 relatedness were evaluated with VDJtools (CalcPairwiseDistances, ClusterSamples), while phylogenetic trees were built in CLCbio workbench. Clones with at least 8 unique UMIs were defined as expanded, with this threshold being based on coefficient-of-variation modelling across technical triplicates. TCRdb applied fastp at Q25 and MiXCR to the public reads, then kept only in-frame beta chains. Rows are unified per CDR3 protein, each entry keeping the most common DNA and genes. These V and J calls originate from TCRdb's pipeline instead of the authors' own analysis. A total of about 79,000 distinct CDR3 sequences appear in this sample, around 14% of them only once. The ten largest account for approximately 7.5% of the sample.

Input material: PBMCs. The chain is encoded by TRBV25-1 joined to TRBJ2-7; no D gene can be assigned with confidence. This TCR came from a woman aged 45-65 years in good health. The DNA sequence reads TGTGCCAGCAGTGAAGCCATTACTTCGTACTCTTACGAGCAGTACTTC. It codes for CASSEAITSYSYEQYF.